This is a list of T cell receptor beta chains from one sample in a study of cytomegalovirus exposure and HLA in healthy donors. Here immunoSEQ multiplex PCR was the method, and the copy in TCRdb shows in-frame clones only, minus some. Of about 210,000 clones in the sample, 82% were seen once. Specimen: PBMCs. The receptors come from a man aged 35 to 55 in good health and CMV-seropositive. CDR3s include the opening cysteine and the closing phenylalanine or tryptophan. The D gene is left open where the match is weak. Only some rows state a clone size, as once, few, many or a class for expanded clones.

TRBV2,TRBD2,TRBJ2-1,-,TGTGCCACCTCTGTTGCGGGAGCCTACAATGAGCAGTTCTTC,CATSVAGAYNEQFF
TRBV19,TRBD1,TRBJ1-2,-,TGTGCCAGTAGTGAGCCGGGACAGGGGGCTAGGGGCTACACCTTC,CASSEPGQGARGYTF
TRBV27,TRBD2,TRBJ2-2,-,TGTGCCAGCGCCCCTCCCTCTTTTGTCGGGAGGGTGTTAACCGGGGAGCTGTTTTTT,CASAPPSFVGRVLTGELFF
TRBV19,-,TRBJ2-1,-,TGTGCCAGTAGTATAGTCCAGGGGCCCTACAATGAGCAGTTCTTC,CASSIVQGPYNEQFF
TRBV18,-,TRBJ1-4,-,TGTGCCAGCTCACTGGACATAGAGGAAAAACTGTTTTTT,CASSLDIEEKLFF
TRBV25-1,TRBD2,TRBJ2-5,few,TGTGCCAGCAGTTGGGGAGGGATCGAGACCCAGTACTTC,CASSWGGIETQYF
TRBV7-6,TRBD1,TRBJ2-7,-,TGTGCCAGCAGCTTAGGGGCCGGGACAGGGGCTGGTGAGCAGTACTTC,CASSLGAGTGAGEQYF
TRBV5-6,TRBD2,TRBJ2-3,-,TGTGCCAGCAGCACCGGACTAGCCGCCTCTAGCACAGATACGCAGTATTTT,CASSTGLAASSTDTQYF
TRBV18,-,TRBJ1-5,-,TGTGCCAGCTCACCCTCGTACAATCAGCCCCAGCATTTT,CASSPSYNQPQHF
TRBV6-5,-,TRBJ2-2,-,TGTGCCAGCAGGAGAAAAACCGGGGAGCTGTTTTTT,CASRRKTGELFF
TRBV4-1,TRBD2,TRBJ2-1,-,TGCGCCAGCAGCCAAGAAACTAGCGGGAGATCCTACAATGAGCAGTTCTTC,CASSQETSGRSYNEQFF
TRBV7-8,-,TRBJ2-3,-,TGTGCCAGCAGCTTAGATACAGGGAAGACCACAGATACGCAGTATTTT,CASSLDTGKTTDTQYF
TRBV27,TRBD1,TRBJ1-1,-,TGTGCCAGCAGTTCCCCCAGGGGGAAGAACACTGAAGCTTTCTTT,CASSSPRGKNTEAFF
TRBV2,-,TRBJ2-2,-,TGTGCCAGCACCGTCACCGGGGAGCTGTTTTTT,CASTVTGELFF
TRBV28,TRBD1,TRBJ2-4,-,TGTGCCAGCAGCTCCCCTCCGGGACAGGGAAACATTCAGTACTTC,CASSSPPGQGNIQYF
TRBV29-1,-,TRBJ1-2,few,TGCAGCGTTGAAGATCTCACAGGGAAAGGGGCCTACGGAGGCTACACCTTC,CSVEDLTGKGAYGGYTF
TRBV9,-,TRBJ2-1,-,TGTGCCAGCAGCGTTTCGCCAGCAGGCGATGAGCAGTTCTTC,CASSVSPAGDEQFF